One sample yielded the 22 T cell receptor beta chains listed below, sequenced in a study of shared clonotypes between healthy human individuals. Using immunoSEQ multiplex PCR, the repertoire was profiled, and TCRdb retains in-frame clones only, with some absent. Here the sample spans about 2.4 million clones, approximately 92% being singletons. The material sequenced was naive CD4+ T cells sorted from blood. Subset here: CD45RA+ positively selected. Every receptor here comes from a man younger than 35 in good health.

This chain uses TRBV18 with TRBJ2-7; tentative D call: TRBD2 (6 bases). CDR1 and CDR2 from the germline V gene are KGHSH and LQKENI. V was pared by 3 bases and J by 0 bases, with 12 bases between. The CDR3 runs 15 residues. This CDR3 reads CASSPGLLSSYEQYF. CDR3 DNA sequence: TGTGCCAGCTCACCTGGACTATTAAGCTCCTACGAGCAGTACTTC.

The chain uses TRBV29-1 and TRBJ1-1, with D perhaps matching TRBD1 (6 bases). The germline V gene encodes CDR1 SQVTM and CDR2 ANQGSEA. This CDR3 is 15 amino acids long. V lost 6 bases to trimming and J lost 3 bases, with 20 bases between them. CDR3 in amino acids: CSVARSNRVDTEAFF. CDR3 nucleotides: TGCAGCGTCGCACGGAGCAACAGGGTCGACACTGAAGCTTTCTTT.

This rearrangement joins TRBV11-2 to TRBJ2-2, with 10 bases identical to TRBD2. The CDR3 is made up of 16 amino acids. Germline V gene lookup returns CDR1 SGHAT and CDR2 FQNNGV. Unmatched junction bases numbered 3, after V lost 5 bases and J lost 0 bases. Written as DNA, the CDR3 is TGTGCCAGCAGCGGGGGACTAGCGACGAACACCGGGGAGCTGTTTTTT. It is translated as CASSGGLATNTGELFF. The entire variable domain, with the rest obtained from reference TRBV11-2 and TRBJ2-2, is as follows: EAGVAQSPRYKIIEKRQSVAFWCNPISGHATLYWYQQILGQGPKLLIQFQNNGVVDDSQLPKDRFSAERLKGVDSTLKIQPAKLEDSAVYLCASSGGLATNTGELFFGEGSRLTVL.

This sequence joins TRBV15 and TRBJ1-5, with D perhaps matching TRBD1 (6 bases). The length of the CDR3 is 16 residues. Germline values: CDR1 LNHNV, CDR2 YYDKDF (reference sequence). V shed 4 bases and J shed 1 base, with 14 bases lying between them. CDR3 sequence (DNA): TGTGCCACCAGCATAGAAGGGGGTCGGAGCAATCAGCCCCAGCATTTT. The encoded protein is CATSIEGGRSNQPQHF. Full variable domain (missing parts from reference TRBV15 and TRBJ1-5): DAMVIQNPRYQVTQFGKPVTLSCSQTLNHNVMYWYQQKSSQAPKLLFHYYDKDFNNEADTPDNFQSRRPNTSFCFLDIRSPGLGDTAMYLCATSIEGGRSNQPQHFGDGTRLSIL.

The DNA for the CDR3 is TGTGCCAGCAGCTTATGGGGTAACGACGAGCAGTACTTC. It encodes CASSLWGNDEQYF. This chain links TRBV7-2 with TRBJ2-7, with D unresolved. V dropped 2 bases and J dropped 5 bases, with 10 bases sitting between them. CDR1 and CDR2 from the germline V gene are SGHTA and FQGNSA. The CDR3 consists of 13 residues.

The chain is built from TRBV7-2 and TRBJ1-1, with D possibly being TRBD1 (5 bases). Trimming removed 11 bases at V and 2 bases at J, with 12 bases between. CDR3 length: 12 residues. Germline lookup yields CDR1 SGHTA and CDR2 FQGNSA. The chain's CDR3 is CAWGGVNTEAFF. The CDR3 DNA follows: TGTGCCTGGGGCGGGGTTAACACTGAAGCTTTCTTT.

This chain connects TRBV11-2 to TRBJ2-7, with 7 bases matching TRBD1. Per the germline V gene, CDR1 is SGHAT and CDR2 is FQNNGV. The CDR3 is made up of 14 amino acids. V lost 7 bases, J lost 3 bases, and 9 bases stayed unmatched. The CDR3 DNA reads TGTGCCAGCAACCCGACAGGGAATATCTACGAGCAGTACTTC. This gives the protein CASNPTGNIYEQYF.

This clone was recorded once. Other DNA sequences of this sample code for an identical CDR3. This rearrangement joins TRBV11-2 to TRBJ2-5; tentatively, D is TRBD2 (5 bases). V dropped 1 base and J dropped 2 bases, with 8 bases sitting between them. CDR3 length: 14 amino acids. Germline assignment: CDR1 SGHAT and CDR2 FQNNGV. CDR3 amino acids: CASSLGSGQETQYF. The CDR3 region has the DNA TGTGCCAGCAGCTTAGGTTCGGGACAAGAGACCCAGTACTTC.

The V call is TRBV5-1, the J call TRBJ2-5, with D possibly being TRBD2 (5 bases). Trimming stripped 9 bases from V and 0 bases from J, with 12 bases between. The CDR3 extends over 13 amino acids. Germline CDR1 is SGHRS and CDR2 is YFSETQ. The CDR3 is CATRDGNQETQYF. The CDR3 nucleotides read TGCGCCACCCGCGACGGGAACCAAGAGACCCAGTACTTC. Full variable domain (remainder filled in from reference TRBV5-1 and TRBJ2-5): KAGVTQTPRYLIKTRGQQVTLSCSPISGHRSVSWYQQTPGQGLQFLFEYFSETQRNKGNFPGRFSGRQFSNSRSEMNVSTLELGDSALYLCATRDGNQETQYFGPGTRLLVL.

This chain links TRBV9 with TRBJ2-5; 8 bases fit TRBD1. The length of the CDR3 is 13 residues. Trimming removed 6 bases from V and 5 bases from J; junction bases left unmatched: 6. Germline CDR1 SGDLS, CDR2 YYNGEE. CDR3 region: CASNFRQGETQYF. The CDR3 DNA reads TGTGCCAGCAATTTTAGACAGGGGGAGACCCAGTACTTC.

The chain carries TRBV7-2 and TRBJ2-7; no reliable D call. Per germline, CDR1 SGHTA and CDR2 FQGNSA. This CDR3 contains 15 residues. Trimming stripped 0 bases from V and 2 bases from J, with 11 bases between. Here the CDR3 DNA reads TGTGCCAGCAGCTTAGCGCCGGCTAAGACCTACGAGCAGTACTTC. It is translated as CASSLAPAKTYEQYF.

The chain combines TRBV27 with TRBJ2-1; tentatively, D is TRBD2 (5 bases). V lost 5 bases, J lost 6 bases, and 17 bases lay in between. In germline, CDR1 is MNHEY, CDR2 SMNVEV (reference sequence). The CDR3 consists of 15 residues. The CDR3 reads CASSPRVSERNEQFF. Here the CDR3 DNA reads TGTGCCAGCAGTCCCCGCGTTAGCGAGCGCAATGAGCAGTTCTTC.

The table lists this clone with a few counts. This chain connects TRBV2 to TRBJ1-6; D may be TRBD1 (5 bases). Deletions cut 6 bases from V and 14 bases from J, with 23 bases between. The CDR3 extends over 15 amino acids. CDR1 is SNHLY and CDR2 is FYNNEI in the germline V gene. CDR3: CASSTLPGAEGALHF. CDR3 in DNA: TGTGCCAGCAGCACATTGCCGGGAGCCGAAGGGGCCCTCCACTTT. The full variable domain, with the rest looked up from reference TRBV2 and TRBJ1-6, is EPEVTQTPSHQVTQMGQEVILRCVPISNHLYFYWYRQILGQKVEFLVSFYNNEISEKSEIFDDQFSVERPDGSNFTLKIRSTKLEDSAMYFCASSTLPGAEGALHFGNGTRLTVT.

The chain recombines TRBV6-6 with TRBJ2-7; 9 positions match TRBD1. This CDR3 region has 14 residues. Trimming removed 8 bases from V and 0 bases from J; junction bases left unmatched: 5. Germline CDR1 is MNHNY and CDR2 is SVGAGI (reference sequence). CDR3 in DNA: TGTGCCAGCGCCCTGACAGGGGGCTCCTACGAGCAGTACTTC. Translating gives CASALTGGSYEQYF.

The chain has TRBV21-1 and TRBJ2-7. TRBV21-1 is tagged as a pseudogene. This CDR3 region has 15 residues. The CDR3 spells CASTPGTPSSYEQYF. CDR3 nucleotide sequence: TGTGCCAGCACCCCCGGGACGCCTTCATCCTACGAGCAGTACTTC.

V is TRBV6-5 and J is TRBJ2-3; D is undetermined. This CDR3 has 15 residues. Between the trimmed V and J ends, which lost 8 bases and 2 bases, there was a span of 17 bases. CDR1 and CDR2 from the germline V gene are MNHEY and SVGAGI. The CDR3 DNA reads TGTGCCAGCCGAACCGGGCCAACATACACAGATACGCAGTATTTT. The encoded protein is CASRTGPTYTDTQYF.

The chain recombines TRBV28 with TRBJ2-2; no definite D call. V dropped 7 bases and J dropped 5 bases, with 26 bases sitting between them. The CDR3 extends over 18 amino acids. Germline CDR1 reads MDHEN; CDR2 reads SYDVKM. The CDR3: CASTSPKGGFLGTGELFF. For the CDR3, the DNA is TGTGCCAGCACCTCACCCAAAGGCGGATTCTTGGGTACCGGGGAGCTGTTTTTT.

The rearrangement joins TRBV12-5 to TRBJ2-7; TRBD2 matches 12 bases. CDR1 is LGHNT, CDR2 FRNRAP, per germline. Germline trimming cut 5 bases from V and 5 bases from J; bases unmatched to any gene: 22. CDR3 length: 20 amino acids. The CDR3 DNA reads TGTGCTAGTGGTCCCACCCCCCGGGACAGAGGACTAGCGGGAAGGGACGAGCAGTACTTC. Its translation is CASGPTPRDRGLAGRDEQYF.

The chain is built from TRBV7-8 and TRBJ2-7; 11 bases are shared with TRBD1. The germline gives CDR1 SGHVS, CDR2 FQNEAQ. V lost 2 bases and J lost 0; bases outside the gene matches: 3. The CDR3 sequence is 16 residues long. In DNA, the CDR3 is TGTGCCAGCAGCTTAATGGGGACAGGGGGCTCCTACGAGCAGTACTTC. Protein: CASSLMGTGGSYEQYF.

With regard to this clone: Within the sample, other DNA sequences also encode this same CDR3. The chain couples TRBV7-9 to TRBJ2-7; 8 positions match TRBD1. V shed 5 bases and J 6 bases; nucleotides not matched to a gene: 3. The CDR3 consists of 12 residues. The germline V gene encodes CDR1 SEHNR and CDR2 FQNEAQ (reference sequence). CDR3 region: CASSPTGGEQYF. CDR3 DNA: TGTGCCAGCAGCCCAACAGGGGGCGAGCAGTACTTC.

This rearrangement joins TRBV5-1 to TRBJ2-2; D uncertain. Between the trimmed V and J ends, which lost 2 bases and 0 bases, there was a span of 8 bases. This CDR3 comprises 15 residues. CDR1 and CDR2 (germline): SGHRS, YFSETQ. CDR3 nucleotide sequence: TGCGCCAGCAGCTTCGACATAGCGAACACCGGGGAGCTGTTTTTT. It encodes CASSFDIANTGELFF.

V usage is TRBV29-1 and J usage is TRBJ1-2; D is possibly TRBD1 (5 bases). Germline V gives CDR1 SQVTM, CDR2 ANQGSEA. The CDR3 is 13 residues long. The V gene lost 4 bases and the J gene lost 8 bases, with 17 bases spanning the gap. As DNA, the CDR3 is TGCAGCGTTGTAGACAGATATGGGTACGGCTACACCTTC. Translating it yields CSVVDRYGYGYTF. The variable domain in full, completed from reference TRBV29-1 and TRBJ1-2, reads SAVISQKPSRDICQRGTSLTIQCQVDSQVTMMFWYRQQPGQSLTLIATANQGSEATYESGFVIDKFPISRPNLTFSTLTVSNMSPEDSSIYLCSVVDRYGYGYTFGSGTRLTVV.